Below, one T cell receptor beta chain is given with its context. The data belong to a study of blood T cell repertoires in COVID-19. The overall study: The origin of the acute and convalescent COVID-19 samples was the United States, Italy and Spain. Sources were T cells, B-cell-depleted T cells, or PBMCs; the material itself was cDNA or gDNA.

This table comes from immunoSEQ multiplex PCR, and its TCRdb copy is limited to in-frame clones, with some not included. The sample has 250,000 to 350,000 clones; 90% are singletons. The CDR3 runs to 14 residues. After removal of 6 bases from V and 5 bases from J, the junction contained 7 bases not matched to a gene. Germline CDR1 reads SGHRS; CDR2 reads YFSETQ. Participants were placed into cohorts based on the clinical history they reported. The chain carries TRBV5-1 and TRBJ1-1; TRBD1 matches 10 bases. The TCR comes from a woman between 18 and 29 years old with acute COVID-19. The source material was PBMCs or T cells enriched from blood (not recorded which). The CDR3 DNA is TGCGCCAGCACCCGGGACAGGGGAAGTACTGAAGCTTTCTTT. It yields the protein CASTRDRGSTEAFF.